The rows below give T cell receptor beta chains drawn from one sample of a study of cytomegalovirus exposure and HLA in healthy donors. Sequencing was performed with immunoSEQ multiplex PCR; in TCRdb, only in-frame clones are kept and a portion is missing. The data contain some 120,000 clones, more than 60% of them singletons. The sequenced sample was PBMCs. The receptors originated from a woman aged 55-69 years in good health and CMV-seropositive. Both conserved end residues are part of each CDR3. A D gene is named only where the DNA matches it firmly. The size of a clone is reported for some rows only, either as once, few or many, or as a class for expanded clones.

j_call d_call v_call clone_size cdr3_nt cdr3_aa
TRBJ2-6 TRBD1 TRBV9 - TGTGCCAGCGGCGCACCCCGGGACAGGGACCTTTATGGGGCCAACGTCCTGACTTTC CASGAPRDRDLYGANVLTF
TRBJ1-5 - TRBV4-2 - TGTGCCAGCAGCCAAGGGGCAGTTTATAGCAATCAGCCCCAGCATTTT CASSQGAVYSNQPQHF
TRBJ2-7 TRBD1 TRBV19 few TGTGCCAGTAGACCCGGACAGGGCTATCCTAACGAGCAGTACTTC CASRPGQGYPNEQYF
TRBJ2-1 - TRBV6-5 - TGTGCCAGCAGTTATCGGGACGGAGGGGAGAAGCAGTTCTTC CASSYRDGGEKQFF
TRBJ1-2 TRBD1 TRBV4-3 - TGCGCCAGCAGCCAAACGACAGGGCTCTATGGCTACACCTTC CASSQTTGLYGYTF
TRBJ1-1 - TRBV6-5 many TGTGCCAGCAGGTACCAGGGAACCACTGAAGCTTTCTTT CASRYQGTTEAFF
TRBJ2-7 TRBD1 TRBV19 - TGTGCCAGTACCGCCGGGACAGGGCCCTACGAGCAGTACTTC CASTAGTGPYEQYF
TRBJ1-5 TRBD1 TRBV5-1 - TGCGCCAGCAGAGGGGACAGTTCCCAGCCCCAGCATTTT CASRGDSSQPQHF
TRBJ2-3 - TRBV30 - TGTGCCTGGAGAGGGTGGGGAGGGGGGGCAGATACGCAGTATTTT CAWRGWGGGADTQYF
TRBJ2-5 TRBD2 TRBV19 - TGTGCCAGTAGTCCCCGACCTCTAGCGGGATTGGGAGAGACCCAGTACTTC CASSPRPLAGLGETQYF
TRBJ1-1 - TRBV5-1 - TGCGCCAGCAGCTCCCCGCAGGATAACACTGAAGCTTTCTTT CASSSPQDNTEAFF
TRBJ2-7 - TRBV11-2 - TGTGCCAGCAGCCCCATCTCCTACGAGCAGTACTTC CASSPISYEQYF
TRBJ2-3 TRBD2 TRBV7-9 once TGTGCCAGCAGCTCCCGGACTAGCGGTCCCACAGATACGCAGTATTTT CASSSRTSGPTDTQYF
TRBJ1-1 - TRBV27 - TGTGCCAGCAGGTCACCGGGACACAAGAACACTGAAGCTTTCTTT CASRSPGHKNTEAFF
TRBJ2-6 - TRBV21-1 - TGTGCCAGCAGCAAAGAGGAGGTTCGACGGTCCGGGGCTGGGGCCAACGTCCTGACTTTC CASSKEEVRRSGAGANVLTF
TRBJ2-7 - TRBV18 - TGTGCCAGCTCACCATACAGCAGGGCCTACGAGCAGTACTTC CASSPYSRAYEQYF
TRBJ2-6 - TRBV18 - TGTGCCAGCTCACCAGGCGCAGGAAGCTCTGGGGCCAACGTCCTGACTTTC CASSPGAGSSGANVLTF
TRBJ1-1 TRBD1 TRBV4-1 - TGCGCCAGCAGCCAAGACCCCGCGGGGACAGGGCACACTGAAGCTTTCTTT CASSQDPAGTGHTEAFF
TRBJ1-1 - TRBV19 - TGTGCCAGTAGTATCTCAATGGGGGCCAACACTGAAGCTTTCTTT CASSISMGANTEAFF
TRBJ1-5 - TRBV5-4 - TGTGCCAACCCCCCCGGGGGGCTATCCCATTATAGCAATCAGCCCCAGCATTTT CANPPGGLSHYSNQPQHF
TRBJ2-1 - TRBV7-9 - TGTGCCAGCAGCTTCTCCATACTAGTTAGTAATGAGTTCTTC CASSFSILVSNEFF
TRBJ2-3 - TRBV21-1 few TGTGCCAGCAGCAAAGACGTTCAAGTTCTGCGGGAGGGGACAGATACGCAGTATTTT CASSKDVQVLREGTDTQYF
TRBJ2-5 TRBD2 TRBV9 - TGTGCCAGCAGTGCAGCGGGAGGGCCATGGGAGACCCAGTACTTC CASSAAGGPWETQYF
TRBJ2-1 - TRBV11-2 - TGTGCCAGCAGCTTCGGCTTCTCGGAGGGCTATGAGCAGTTCTTC CASSFGFSEGYEQFF
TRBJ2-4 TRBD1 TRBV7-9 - TGTGCCAGCAGCTACCAAAGCGGGACAGGGGGCAACATTCAGTACTTC CASSYQSGTGGNIQYF
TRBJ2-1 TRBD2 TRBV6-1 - TGTGCCACTGGACTAGCGGGGAACAATGAGCAGTTCTTC CATGLAGNNEQFF
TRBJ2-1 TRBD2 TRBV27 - TGTGCCAGCACCCGTCCGGGACTAGCGGGTGAGCAGTTCTTC CASTRPGLAGEQFF
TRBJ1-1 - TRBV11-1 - TGTGCCAGCAGCTTACCGCACACCGAAGCTTTCTTT CASSLPHTEAFF
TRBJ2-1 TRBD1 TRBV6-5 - TGTGCCAGCAGTTTGGGACAGGGAAGCGGCAATGAGCAGTTCTTC CASSLGQGSGNEQFF
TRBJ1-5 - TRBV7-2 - TGTGCCAGCAGCTTAGCCCGGGGTAATCAGCCCCAGCATTTT CASSLARGNQPQHF
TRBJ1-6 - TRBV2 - TGTGCCAGCAGTGGACAGGTCCTTTCCACCCATTCACCCCTCCACTTT CASSGQVLSTHSPLHF
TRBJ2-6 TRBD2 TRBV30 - TGTGCCTGGAGGATAGCGGGCGATTACTCTGGGGCCAACGTCCTGACTTTC CAWRIAGDYSGANVLTF
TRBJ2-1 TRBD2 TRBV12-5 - TGTGCTAGTGGTTTGCTCGGGACTAACAATGAGCAGTTCTTC CASGLLGTNNEQFF
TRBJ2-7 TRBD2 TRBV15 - TGTGCCACCAGCAGAGATCACGGCCAGCGGGGGGTCTACGAGCAGTACTTC CATSRDHGQRGVYEQYF
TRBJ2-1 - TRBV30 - TGTGCCTGGAGTGTACAGTGGGGCCGTGAGCAGTTCTTC CAWSVQWGREQFF
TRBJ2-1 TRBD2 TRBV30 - TGTGCCTGGAGTGTGACCGGGGGGGAGCAGTTCTTC CAWSVTGGEQFF
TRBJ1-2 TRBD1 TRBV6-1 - TGTGCCAGCAGTAACCTACAGGGGAGTGGTGGCTACACCTTC CASSNLQGSGGYTF
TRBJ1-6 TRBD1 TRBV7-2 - TGTGCCAGCAGCCGGGACAGCCGTGGATCACCCCTCCACTTT CASSRDSRGSPLHF
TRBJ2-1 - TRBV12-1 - TGTGCCAGCAGCGCGGGACTAGCGGGACGGGATGAGCAGTTCTTC CASSAGLAGRDEQFF
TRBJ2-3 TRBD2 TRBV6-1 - TGTGCCAGTCACCCCCTGCTAGCGGGCACAGATACGCAGTATTTT CASHPLLAGTDTQYF
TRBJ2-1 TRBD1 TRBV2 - TGTGCCAGCAGTTGGACAGGTTTCGGCGATGAGCAGTTCTTC CASSWTGFGDEQFF
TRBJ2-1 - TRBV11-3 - TGTGCCAGCAGCTTAGCTAGCAAATACAATGAGCAGTTCTTC CASSLASKYNEQFF
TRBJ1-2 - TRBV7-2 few TGTGCCAGCAGATCCGGGAATCAACGCAACTATGGCTACACCTTC CASRSGNQRNYGYTF
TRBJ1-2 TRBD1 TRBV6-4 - TGTGCCAGCAGGTATTATGACAGGGTAGAGGACTATGGCTACACCTTC CASRYYDRVEDYGYTF
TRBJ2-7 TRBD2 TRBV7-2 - TGTGCCAGCAGCCTGGGACTAGCGGGGACCTACGAGCAGTACTTC CASSLGLAGTYEQYF
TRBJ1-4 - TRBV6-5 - TGTGCCAGCAGTCGGGGGATGGGGGTTACGAAACTGTTTTTT CASSRGMGVTKLFF